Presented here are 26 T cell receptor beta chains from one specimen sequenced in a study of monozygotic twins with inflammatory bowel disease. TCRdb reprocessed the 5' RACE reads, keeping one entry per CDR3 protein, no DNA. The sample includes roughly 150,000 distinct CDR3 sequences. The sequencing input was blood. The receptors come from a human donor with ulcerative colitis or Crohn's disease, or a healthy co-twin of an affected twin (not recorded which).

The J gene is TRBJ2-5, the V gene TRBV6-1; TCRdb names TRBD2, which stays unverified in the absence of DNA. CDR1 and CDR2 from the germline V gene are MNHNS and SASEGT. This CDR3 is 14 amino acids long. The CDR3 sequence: CASSEWRPQETQYF.

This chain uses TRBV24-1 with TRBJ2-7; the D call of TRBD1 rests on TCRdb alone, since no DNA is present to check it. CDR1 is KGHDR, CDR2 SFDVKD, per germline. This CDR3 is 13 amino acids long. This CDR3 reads CATSEPPGYEQYF.

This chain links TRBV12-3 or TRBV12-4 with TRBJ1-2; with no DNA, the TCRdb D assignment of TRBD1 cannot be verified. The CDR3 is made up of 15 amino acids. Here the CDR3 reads CASSFSVGAFYGYTF.

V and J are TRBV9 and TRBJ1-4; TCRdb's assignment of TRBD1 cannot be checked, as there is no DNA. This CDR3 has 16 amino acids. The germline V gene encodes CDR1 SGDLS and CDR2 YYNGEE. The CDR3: CASSVGTQGPNEKLFF. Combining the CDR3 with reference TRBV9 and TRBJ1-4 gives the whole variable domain DSGVTQTPKHLITATGQRVTLRCSPRSGDLSVYWYQQSLDQGLQFLIQYYNGEERAKGNILERFSAQQFPDLHSELNLSSLELGDSALYFCASSVGTQGPNEKLFFGSGTQLSVL.

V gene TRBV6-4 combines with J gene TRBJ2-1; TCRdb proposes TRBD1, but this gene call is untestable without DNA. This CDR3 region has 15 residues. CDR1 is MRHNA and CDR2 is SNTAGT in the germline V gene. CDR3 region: CASSEEFTGENVQFF.

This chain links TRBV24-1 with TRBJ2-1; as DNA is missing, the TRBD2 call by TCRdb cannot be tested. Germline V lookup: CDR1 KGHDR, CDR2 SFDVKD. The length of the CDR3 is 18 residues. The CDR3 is CATSDISGSDSSYNEQFF.

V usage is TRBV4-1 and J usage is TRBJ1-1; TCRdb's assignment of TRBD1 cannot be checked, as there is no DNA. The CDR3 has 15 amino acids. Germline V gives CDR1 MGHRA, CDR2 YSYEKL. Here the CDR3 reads CASSPHPGWGTEAFF.

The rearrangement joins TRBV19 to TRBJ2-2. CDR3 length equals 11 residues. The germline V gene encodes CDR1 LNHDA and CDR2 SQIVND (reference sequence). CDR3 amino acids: CASTEDGELFF.

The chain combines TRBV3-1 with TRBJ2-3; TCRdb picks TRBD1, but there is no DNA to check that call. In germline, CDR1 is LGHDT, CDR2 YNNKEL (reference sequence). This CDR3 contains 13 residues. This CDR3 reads CASSPAAPDTQYF.

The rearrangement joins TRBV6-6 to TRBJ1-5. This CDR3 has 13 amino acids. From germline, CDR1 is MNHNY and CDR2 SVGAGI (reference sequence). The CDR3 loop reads CASSLWDNQPQHF.

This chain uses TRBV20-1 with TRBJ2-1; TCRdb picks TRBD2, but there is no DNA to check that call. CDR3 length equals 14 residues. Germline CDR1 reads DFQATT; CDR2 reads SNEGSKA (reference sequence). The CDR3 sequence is CSASGERSYNEQFF.

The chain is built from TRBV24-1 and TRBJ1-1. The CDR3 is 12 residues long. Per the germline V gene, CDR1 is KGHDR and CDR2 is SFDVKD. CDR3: CATSDSVGEAFF.

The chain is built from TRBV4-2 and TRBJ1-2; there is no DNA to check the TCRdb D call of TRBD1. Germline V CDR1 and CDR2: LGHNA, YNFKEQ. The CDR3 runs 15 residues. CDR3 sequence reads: CASSQAPGLGYGYTF.

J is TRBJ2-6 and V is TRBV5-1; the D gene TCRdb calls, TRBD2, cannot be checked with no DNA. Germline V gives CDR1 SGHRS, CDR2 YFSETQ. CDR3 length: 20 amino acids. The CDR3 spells CASSLDSWLATSSGANVLTF.

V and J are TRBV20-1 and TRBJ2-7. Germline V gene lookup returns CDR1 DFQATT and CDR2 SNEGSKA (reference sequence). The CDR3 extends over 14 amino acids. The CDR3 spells CSAEYSYRPYEQYF.

This chain's CDR3 is CASSSSGRTNEQFF. The chain links TRBV19 to TRBJ2-1; as DNA is missing, the TRBD2 call by TCRdb cannot be tested. Germline lookup yields CDR1 LNHDA and CDR2 SQIVND (reference sequence). The CDR3 runs 14 residues.

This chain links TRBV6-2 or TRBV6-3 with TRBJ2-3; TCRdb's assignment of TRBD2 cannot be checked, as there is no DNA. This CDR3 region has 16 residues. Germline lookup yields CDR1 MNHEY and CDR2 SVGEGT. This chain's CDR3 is CASSYRELRRTDTQYF.

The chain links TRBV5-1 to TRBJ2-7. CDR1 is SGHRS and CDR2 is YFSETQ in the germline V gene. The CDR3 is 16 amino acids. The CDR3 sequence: CASSLALRGGYYEQYF. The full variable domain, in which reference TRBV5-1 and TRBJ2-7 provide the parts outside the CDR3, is KAGVTQTPRYLIKTRGQQVTLSCSPISGHRSVSWYQQTPGQGLQFLFEYFSETQRNKGNFPGRFSGRQFSNSRSEMNVSTLELGDSALYLCASSLALRGGYYEQYFGPGTRLTVT.

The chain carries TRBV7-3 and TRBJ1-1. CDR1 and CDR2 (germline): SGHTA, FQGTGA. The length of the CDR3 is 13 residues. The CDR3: CASSPMGLTEAFF.

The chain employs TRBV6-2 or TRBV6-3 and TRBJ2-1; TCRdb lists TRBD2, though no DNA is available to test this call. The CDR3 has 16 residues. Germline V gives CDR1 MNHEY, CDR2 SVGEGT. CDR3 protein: CASRPAGGEPYNEQFF.

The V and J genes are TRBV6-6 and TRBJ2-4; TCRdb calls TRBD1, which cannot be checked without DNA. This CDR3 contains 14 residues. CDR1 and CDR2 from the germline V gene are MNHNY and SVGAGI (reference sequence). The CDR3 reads CASKGALAKNIQYF.

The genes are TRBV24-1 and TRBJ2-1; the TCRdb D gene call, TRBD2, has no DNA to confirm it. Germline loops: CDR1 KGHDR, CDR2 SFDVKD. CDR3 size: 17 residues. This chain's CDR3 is CATRPGPGRSAYNEQFF.

The CDR3 region is CASSLTSAHEQFF. The chain links TRBV12-3 or TRBV12-4 to TRBJ2-1; absent DNA, TCRdb's TRBD2 call cannot be checked. The CDR3 spans 13 residues.

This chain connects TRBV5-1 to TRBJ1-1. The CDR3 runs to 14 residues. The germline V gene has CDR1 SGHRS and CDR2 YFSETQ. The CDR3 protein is CASSLVPVNTEAFF. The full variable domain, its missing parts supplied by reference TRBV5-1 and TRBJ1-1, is KAGVTQTPRYLIKTRGQQVTLSCSPISGHRSVSWYQQTPGQGLQFLFEYFSETQRNKGNFPGRFSGRQFSNSRSEMNVSTLELGDSALYLCASSLVPVNTEAFFGQGTRLTVV.

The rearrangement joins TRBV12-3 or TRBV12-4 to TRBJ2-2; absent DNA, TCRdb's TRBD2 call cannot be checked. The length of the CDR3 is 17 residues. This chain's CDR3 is CASSLVSGRRDGGELFF.

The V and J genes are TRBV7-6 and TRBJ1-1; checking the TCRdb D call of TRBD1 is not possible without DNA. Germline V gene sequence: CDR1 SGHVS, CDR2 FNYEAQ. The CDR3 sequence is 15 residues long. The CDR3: CASSLGQGINTEAFF.